This T cell receptor beta chain was obtained from a study of blood T cell repertoires in COVID-19. Study details: COVID-19 samples, acute and convalescent, were from the United States, Italy and Spain.

Only in-frame clones appear in the TCRdb table, and some are missing; sequencing was by immunoSEQ multiplex PCR. The sample contains over 250,000 clones, approximately 85% of which appear only once. The V end lost 8 bases, the J end lost 4 bases, and 8 bases lay between the germline ends. There are 11 residues in the CDR3. CDR1 is SNHLY and CDR2 is FYNNEI in the germline V gene. Sequencing was performed on peripheral blood. The TCR sequence derives from a woman between 65 and 79 years old with acute or convalescent COVID-19. The V call is TRBV2, the J call TRBJ1-1; tentatively, D is TRBD1 (6 bases). The CDR3 region has the DNA TGTGCCAGCGGGGGGGCCACTGAAGCTTTCTTT. The encoded protein is CASGGATEAFF.